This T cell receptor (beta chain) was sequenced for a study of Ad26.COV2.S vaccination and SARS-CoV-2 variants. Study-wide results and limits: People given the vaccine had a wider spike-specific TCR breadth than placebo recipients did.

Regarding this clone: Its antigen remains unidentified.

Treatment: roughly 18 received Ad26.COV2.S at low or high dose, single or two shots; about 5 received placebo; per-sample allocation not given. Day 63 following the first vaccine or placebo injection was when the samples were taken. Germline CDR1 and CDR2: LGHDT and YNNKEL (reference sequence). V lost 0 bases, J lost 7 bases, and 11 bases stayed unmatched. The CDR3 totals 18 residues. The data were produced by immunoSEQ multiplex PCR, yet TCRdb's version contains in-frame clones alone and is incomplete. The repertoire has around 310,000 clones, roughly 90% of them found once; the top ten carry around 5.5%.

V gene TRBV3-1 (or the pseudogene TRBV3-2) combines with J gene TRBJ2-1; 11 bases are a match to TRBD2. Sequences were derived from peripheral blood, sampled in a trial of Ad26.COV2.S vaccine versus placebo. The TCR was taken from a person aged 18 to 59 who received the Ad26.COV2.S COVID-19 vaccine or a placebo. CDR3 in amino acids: CASSQDLVAGGPSNEQFF. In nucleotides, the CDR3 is TGTGCCAGCAGCCAAGATTTGGTAGCGGGGGGGCCGTCAAATGAGCAGTTCTTC.